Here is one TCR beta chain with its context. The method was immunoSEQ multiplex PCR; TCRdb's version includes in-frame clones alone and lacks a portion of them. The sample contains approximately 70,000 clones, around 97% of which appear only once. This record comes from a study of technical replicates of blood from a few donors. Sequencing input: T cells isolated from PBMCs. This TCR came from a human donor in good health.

The CDR3 is CASSPGQATGKLFF. DNA of the CDR3: TGCGCCAGCAGCCCAGGACAGGCCACCGGAAAACTGTTTTTT. The chain combines TRBV4-3 with TRBJ1-4; 7 bases line up with TRBD1. Trimming cost V 4 bases and J 10 bases; bases outside gene matches: 9. This CDR3 is 14 amino acids long. Germline assignment: CDR1 LGHNA and CDR2 YSLEER.